What follows is one TCR beta chain and its context. CDR3 size: 15 residues. Germline-derived CDR1 and CDR2 are LNHDA and SQIVND (reference sequence). Trimming took 4 bases from V and 0 from J; bases not matched to a gene: 4. The sample belongs to a study of cytomegalovirus exposure and HLA in healthy donors. The PCR was carried out with 60 Vbeta primers and 13 Jbeta primers. Using immunoSEQ multiplex PCR, the repertoire was profiled, and TCRdb retains in-frame clones only, with some absent. Of around 90,000 clones in the sample, roughly 58% were seen once. The rearrangement links TRBV19 to TRBJ1-1, with TRBD1 matching 8 bases. The sequencing input was PBMCs. This TCR came from a woman aged 30 to 39 in good health and CMV-seropositive. CDR3 in amino acids: CASSRGQAMNTEAFF. For the CDR3, the DNA is TGTGCCAGTAGTAGGGGACAGGCGATGAACACTGAAGCTTTCTTT.